This TCR beta chain originates from a study of monozygotic twins with cystic fibrosis. Study-wide results and limits: In this small cohort, shared CDR3 numbers showed no association with age, concordance or disease severity. Monozygotic CF twins shared more identical nucleotide clonotypes than unrelated patients.

The data were produced by immunoSEQ multiplex PCR, yet TCRdb's version contains in-frame clones alone and is incomplete. The table has fewer than 30,000 clones, around 96% seen once; the top ten hold approximately 3%. About this clone itself: Its antigen is not identified.

Between the trimmed V and J ends, which lost 5 bases and 1 base, there was a span of 13 bases. Germline V lookup: CDR1 MNHEY, CDR2 SVGAGI. The CDR3 consists of 15 residues. The receptor comes from a girl aged 2 to 9 with cystic fibrosis. V and J are TRBV6-5 and TRBJ2-3; TRBD1 is a possible D gene (7 bases). What was sequenced was blood. CDR3 sequence: CASSLRGEGTDTQYF. The DNA for the CDR3 is TGTGCCAGCAGTCTCAGGGGGGAGGGCACAGATACGCAGTATTTT.